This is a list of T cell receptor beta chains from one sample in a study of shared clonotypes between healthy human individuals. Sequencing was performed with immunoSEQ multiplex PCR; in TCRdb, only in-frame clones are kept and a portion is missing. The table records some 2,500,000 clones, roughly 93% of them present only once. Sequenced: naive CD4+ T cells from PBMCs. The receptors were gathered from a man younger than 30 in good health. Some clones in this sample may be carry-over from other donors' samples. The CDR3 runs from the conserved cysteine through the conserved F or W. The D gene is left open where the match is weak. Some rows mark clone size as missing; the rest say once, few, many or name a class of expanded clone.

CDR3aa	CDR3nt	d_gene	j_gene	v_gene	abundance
CASTIWGRETQYF	TGTGCCAGCACCATCTGGGGTCGAGAGACCCAGTACTTC	-	TRBJ2-5	TRBV2	-
CASSLVGTSGRSSYNEQFF	TGTGCCAGCAGCTTAGTTGGGACTAGCGGGAGGAGCTCCTACAATGAGCAGTTCTTC	TRBD2	TRBJ2-1	TRBV11-2	once
CASSGTGGTNVLTF	TGCGCCAGCAGCGGAACAGGGGGGACCAACGTCCTGACTTTC	TRBD1	TRBJ2-6	TRBV5-1	-
CASSLTADLYGYTF	TGTGCCAGCAGTTTAACGGCGGACCTTTATGGCTACACCTTC	-	TRBJ1-2	TRBV28	-
CSARKTRKFF	TGCAGTGCTAGAAAGACGAGGAAGTTCTTC	-	TRBJ2-1	TRBV20-1	-
CASSLERGRVSGELFF	TGCGCCAGCAGCTTGGAGAGGGGAAGGGTGTCCGGGGAGCTGTTTTTT	-	TRBJ2-2	TRBV5-1	-
CASSLLPGESPQHF	TGTGCCAGCAGCTTACTACCGGGGGAGTCGCCCCAGCATTTT	-	TRBJ1-5	TRBV7-2	-
CSVKTGDEQFF	TGCAGCGTGAAGACAGGCGATGAGCAGTTCTTC	-	TRBJ2-1	TRBV29-1	-
CASRLLETSDEQFF	TGTGCCAGCAGATTATTGGAGACGAGCGATGAGCAGTTCTTC	-	TRBJ2-1	TRBV7-3	-
CASSGLLTPTNEKLFF	TGTGCCAGCAGCGGCTTATTGACCCCAACTAATGAAAAACTGTTTTTT	-	TRBJ1-4	TRBV7-6	-
CASGTINTEAFF	TGTGCCAGCGGGACTATAAACACTGAAGCTTTCTTT	-	TRBJ1-1	TRBV28	-
CAISPRVDQPQHF	TGTGCCATCAGTCCAAGGGTAGATCAGCCCCAGCATTTT	-	TRBJ1-5	TRBV10-3	-
CASSSSLSVGGPKTQYF	TGTGCCAGCAGTTCCTCCCTGTCGGTGGGAGGGCCGAAGACCCAGTACTTC	TRBD2	TRBJ2-5	TRBV28	-
CATSSPDSNYGYTF	TGTGCCACCAGCAGCCCCGACAGTAACTATGGCTACACCTTC	-	TRBJ1-2	TRBV15	once
CASSPNRGGGEAFF	TGTGCCAGCTCACCCAACAGGGGCGGGGGTGAAGCTTTCTTT	TRBD1	TRBJ1-1	TRBV18	-
CASSPARGSWEKLFF	TGTGCCAGCAGTCCAGCCCGGGGAAGTTGGGAAAAACTGTTTTTT	-	TRBJ1-4	TRBV11-2	-
CASSSVPGGRTEAFF	TGTGCCAGCAGCTCGGTCCCAGGGGGGAGAACTGAAGCTTTCTTT	TRBD1	TRBJ1-1	TRBV7-3	-
CASSLLVQETQYF	TGTGCCAGCAGCTTATTGGTTCAGGAGACCCAGTACTTC	-	TRBJ2-5	TRBV7-9	-
CASSPRAGDTGELFF	TGTGCCAGCAGCCCTAGGGCGGGAGACACCGGGGAGCTGTTTTTT	TRBD2	TRBJ2-2	TRBV9	-
CASSPRSFGTQYF	TGTGCCAGCAGTCCCAGGAGTTTTGGTACGCAGTATTTT	-	TRBJ2-3	TRBV28	-
CASSRQGAREKLFF	TGCGCCAGCAGCCGACAGGGGGCGAGAGAAAAACTGTTTTTT	TRBD1	TRBJ1-4	TRBV5-1	-
CATSRDLETQYF	TGTGCCACCAGCAGAGATTTAGAGACCCAGTACTTC	-	TRBJ2-5	TRBV15	once
CASSPQGLEAFF	TGTGCCAGCAGCCCACAGGGGCTGGAAGCTTTCTTT	TRBD1	TRBJ1-1	TRBV7-9	few
CASSTTGTGGEKLFF	TGCGCTAGCAGCACAACCGGGACAGGAGGGGAAAAACTGTTTTTT	TRBD1	TRBJ1-4	TRBV5-1	-
CASNPIGKTDTQYF	TGTGCCAGCAACCCTATTGGGAAGACAGATACGCAGTATTTT	-	TRBJ2-3	TRBV7-2	once
CASSFGVAYNEQFF	TGTGCCAGTAGTTTCGGGGTCGCCTACAATGAGCAGTTCTTC	-	TRBJ2-1	TRBV19	-
CASSLRTEQYF	TGTGCCAGCAGCCTGAGGACAGAGCAGTACTTC	-	TRBJ2-7	TRBV7-2	-
CASSSSDRGGYGYTF	TGCGCCAGCAGCTCCTCGGACAGGGGAGGCTATGGCTACACCTTC	TRBD1	TRBJ1-2	TRBV5-1	-
CASSKGGSSYEQYF	TGTGCCAGCTCCAAGGGGGGGAGCTCCTACGAGCAGTACTTC	-	TRBJ2-7	TRBV7-9	once
CASTPGLMVQLNEKLFF	TGTGCCAGCACCCCCGGCCTCATGGTGCAACTCAATGAAAAACTGTTTTTT	-	TRBJ1-4	TRBV6-4	-
CASSYAGARGNEQFF	TGTGCCAGCAGTTATGCAGGGGCCAGAGGCAATGAGCAGTTCTTC	-	TRBJ2-1	TRBV25-1	-
CSGLRDRTDTQYF	TGCAGCGGGCTACGGGATCGGACAGATACGCAGTATTTT	-	TRBJ2-3	TRBV29-1	-
CASSFNLQLGYTF	TGCGCCAGCAGCTTCAATCTCCAACTTGGCTACACCTTC	-	TRBJ1-2	TRBV5-1	-
CSAPGYNEQFF	TGCAGTGCTCCTGGCTACAATGAGCAGTTCTTC	-	TRBJ2-1	TRBV20-1	-
CASNRWTSGPSYEQYF	TGTGCCAGCAATCGGTGGACTAGCGGGCCCTCCTACGAGCAGTACTTC	TRBD2	TRBJ2-7	TRBV19	-
CAISDSPTGNQPQHF	TGTGCCATCAGTGATTCCCCGACAGGCAATCAGCCCCAGCATTTT	-	TRBJ1-5	TRBV10-3	-
CASRTSGETQYF	TGTGCCAGCAGGACTAGCGGAGAGACCCAGTACTTC	TRBD2	TRBJ2-5	TRBV27	-
CASTKGDEQFF	TGTGCCAGCACAAAGGGGGATGAGCAGTTCTTC	-	TRBJ2-1	TRBV2	-
CASSRGHQETQYF	TGTGCCAGCTCACGGGGGCACCAAGAGACCCAGTACTTC	-	TRBJ2-5	TRBV5-1	-
CASSRTAQETQYF	TGTGCCAGCAGTCGGACAGCTCAAGAGACCCAGTACTTC	-	TRBJ2-5	TRBV27	-
CASSFVRPKNTGELFF	TGTGCCAGCAGTTTTGTCAGGCCGAAGAACACCGGGGAGCTGTTTTTT	-	TRBJ2-2	TRBV27	-
CASSFTGGSTDTQYF	TGTGCCAGCAGCTTTACGGGAGGGAGCACAGATACGCAGTATTTT	TRBD2	TRBJ2-3	TRBV7-8	-
CASNLGQRTDTQYF	TGTGCCAGTAACCTCGGACAGCGCACAGATACGCAGTATTTT	-	TRBJ2-3	TRBV19	-
CASSLAGESYNEQFF	TGCGCCAGCAGCTTGGCAGGAGAGTCCTACAATGAGCAGTTCTTC	-	TRBJ2-1	TRBV5-1	-
CASSVSTFNYGYTF	TGTGCCAGCAGCGTCAGCACGTTTAACTATGGCTACACCTTC	-	TRBJ1-2	TRBV19	once
CASSLGLAHSYEQYF	TGCGCCAGCAGCCTGGGACTAGCGCACTCCTACGAGCAGTACTTC	TRBD2	TRBJ2-7	TRBV5-1	-
CASSPLGGQPKGPQYF	TGTGCCAGCAGCCCTCTAGGGGGACAGCCTAAAGGTCCGCAGTATTTT	TRBD1	TRBJ2-3	TRBV28	-
CASSATPGGPRGPTDTQYF	TGTGCCAGCAGCGCCACTCCGGGGGGGCCTAGGGGGCCCACAGATACGCAGTATTTT	-	TRBJ2-3	TRBV9	-
CASSRAGALYEQYF	TGTGCCAGCAGTCGAGCGGGAGCCCTCTACGAGCAGTACTTC	TRBD2	TRBJ2-7	TRBV28	-
CASSLLQGYGYTF	TGTGCCAGTAGCCTCCTCCAGGGCTATGGCTACACCTTC	-	TRBJ1-2	TRBV19	-
CSVGGESGYTF	TGCAGCGTTGGGGGGGAGAGCGGCTACACCTTC	-	TRBJ1-2	TRBV29-1	-